The clone carrying this T cell receptor beta chain came up a few times. What it binds is unknown. Unique molecular identifiers were added to individual cDNA molecules. TCRdb reprocessed the 5' RACE reads via MiXCR and lists one record per CDR3 protein. The sample records 120,000 or so distinct CDR3 sequences, approximately 12% being singletons. The sample originates from a study of early T cells in non-severe SARS-CoV-2 infection. Study-wide background: The sequenced material was bulk RNA from unsorted whole blood, and its chains were unpaired. Broader study findings: Anti-spike CD8 responses were favored in VDJdb matching, and private and CD4 specificities were missed.

Germline V gene sequence: CDR1 SGHDT, CDR2 YYEEEE. This CDR3 is 15 amino acids long. The V end lost 1 base, the J end lost 1 base, and 10 bases lay between the germline ends. The source of this sequence is an adult who was a healthcare worker with PCR-confirmed SARS-CoV-2 infection or an uninfected control (not recorded which). V usage is TRBV5-6 and J usage is TRBJ2-3, with no clear D. This specimen consisted of whole blood, obtained at baseline. The CDR3 coding sequence is TGTGCCAGCAGCTTGTCGGGCCAGGGCACAGATACGCAGTATTTT. It is translated as CASSLSGQGTDTQYF.